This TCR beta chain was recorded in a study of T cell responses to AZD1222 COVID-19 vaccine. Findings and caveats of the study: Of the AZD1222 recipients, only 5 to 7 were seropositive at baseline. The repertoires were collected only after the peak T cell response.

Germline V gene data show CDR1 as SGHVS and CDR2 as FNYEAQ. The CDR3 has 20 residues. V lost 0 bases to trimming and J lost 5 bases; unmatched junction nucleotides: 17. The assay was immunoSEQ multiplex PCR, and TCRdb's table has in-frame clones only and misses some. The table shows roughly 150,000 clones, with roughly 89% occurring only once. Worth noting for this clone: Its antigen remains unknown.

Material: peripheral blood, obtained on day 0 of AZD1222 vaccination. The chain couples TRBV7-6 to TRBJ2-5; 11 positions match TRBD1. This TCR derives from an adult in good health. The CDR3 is CASSLAFRNRGQGGRETQYF. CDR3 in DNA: TGTGCCAGCAGCTTAGCCTTCCGCAATCGGGGACAGGGGGGCCGTGAGACCCAGTACTTC. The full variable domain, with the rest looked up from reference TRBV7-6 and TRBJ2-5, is GAGVSQSPRYKVTKRGQDVALRCDPISGHVSLYWYRQALGQGPEFLTYFNYEAQQDKSGLPNDRFSAERPEGSISTLTIQRTEQRDSAMYRCASSLAFRNRGQGGRETQYFGPGTRLLVL.